These 27 T cell receptor beta chains were all obtained from the same sample, sequenced in a study of blood T cell repertoires in COVID-19. Produced via immunoSEQ multiplex PCR; TCRdb's table is partial and in-frame only. The sample includes 380,000 or so clones, roughly 86% of them seen just once. Input material: PBMCs or T cells enriched from blood (not recorded which). The receptors here all came from a man aged 25 to 40 who had recovered from COVID-19.

The V call is TRBV4-1, the J call TRBJ2-5, with TRBD1 identical over 9 bases. Per germline, CDR1 MGHRA and CDR2 YSYEKL. The length of the CDR3 is 16 residues. V gave up 3 bases and J gave up 5 bases; unmatched junction bases: 10. CDR3 in amino acids: CASSHLPQGAYETQYF. The CDR3 DNA follows: TGCGCCAGCAGCCACCTACCACAGGGGGCGTATGAGACCCAGTACTTC.

V is TRBV30 and J is TRBJ1-2, with 7 nucleotides matching TRBD1. V lost 5 bases to trimming and J lost 0 bases; unmatched junction nucleotides: 12. CDR1 is GTSNPN and CDR2 is SVGIG in the germline V gene (reference sequence). The CDR3 has 16 amino acids. The CDR3 sequence is CAWDTWTGRANYGYTF. The CDR3 nucleotides read TGTGCCTGGGATACTTGGACAGGACGAGCTAACTATGGCTACACCTTC.

This chain uses TRBV2 with TRBJ2-3; TRBD1 might be the D (5 bases). The CDR3 runs to 15 residues. Trimming removed 11 bases at V and 3 bases at J, with 21 bases between. The germline gives CDR1 SNHLY, CDR2 FYNNEI. Here the CDR3 reads CAGKMGPSATDTQYF. The DNA of the CDR3 is TGTGCCGGCAAAATGGGGCCCTCTGCGACAGATACGCAGTATTTT.

This clone appeared once. This chain joins TRBV9 and TRBJ2-1, with a possible D match to TRBD1 (5 bases). Per the germline V gene, CDR1 is SGDLS and CDR2 is YYNGEE. V lost 3 bases, J lost 9 bases, and 16 bases lay in between. The CDR3 runs to 14 residues. CDR3 coding DNA: TGTGCCAGCAGCGCATCCACCCAGGGTCTTGAGCAGTTCTTC. This codes for CASSASTQGLEQFF.

The chain employs TRBV11-3 and TRBJ2-1; TRBD2 is a possible D gene (6 bases). The V gene lost 5 bases and the J gene lost 4 bases, with 9 bases spanning the gap. In germline, CDR1 is SGHNT, CDR2 YENEEA. The CDR3 is 13 residues long. CDR3 sequence reads: CASSTGEYNEQFF. The CDR3 region has the DNA TGTGCCAGCAGCACGGGAGAATACAATGAGCAGTTCTTC.

This clone came up a few times. CDR3 in DNA: TGCGCCAGCAGACCTAGGGGGGGGGCTTCTAATGAAAAACTGTTTTTT. It is translated as CASRPRGGASNEKLFF. The rearrangement joins TRBV4-3 to TRBJ1-4; the D gene is possibly TRBD1 (6 bases). The V end lost 6 bases, the J end lost 3 bases, and 17 bases lay between the germline ends. The CDR3 runs 16 residues. In germline, CDR1 is LGHNA, CDR2 YSLEER.

This clone was observed a handful of times. The chain employs TRBV2 and TRBJ2-1; 8 positions agree with TRBD2. V shed 9 bases and J 0 bases; nucleotides not matched to a gene: 7. Germline V CDR1 and CDR2: SNHLY, FYNNEI. This CDR3 has 15 residues. The CDR3 DNA reads as TGTGCCAGTAGCCCCAGCGGGAGCTCCTACAATGAGCAGTTCTTC. Translating it yields CASSPSGSSYNEQFF.

J is TRBJ1-2 and V is TRBV18, with TRBD1 matching 10 bases. This CDR3 comprises 17 residues. The junction had 11 bases not matched to a gene; V was cut back by 5 bases and J by 2 bases. The germline V gene has CDR1 KGHSH and CDR2 LQKENI. The CDR3 DNA sequence: TGTGCCAGCTCAACGAATAGGACAGGGGGTTGGAACTATGGCTACACCTTC. Amino acid sequence: CASSTNRTGGWNYGYTF.

This chain joins TRBV30 and TRBJ2-5; TRBD1 is a possible D gene (6 bases). Trimming shortened V by 0 bases and J by 0 bases, and 11 bases separated the two germline ends. Germline lookup yields CDR1 GTSNPN and CDR2 SVGIG (reference sequence). This CDR3 region has 15 residues. The DNA for the CDR3 is TGTGCCTGGAGTGTAGGGGGACATCACCAAGAGACCCAGTACTTC. Translation gives CAWSVGGHHQETQYF.

The chain is built from TRBV5-1 and TRBJ2-7; 9 bases are a match to TRBD1. Losses at the gene ends were 5 bases for V and 0 bases for J; bases not matched to a gene: 6. This CDR3 contains 15 residues. CDR1 is SGHRS, CDR2 YFSETQ, per germline. DNA for the CDR3: TGCGCCAGCAGTCAAGGACAGGGGACCTCCTACGAGCAGTACTTC. Its translation is CASSQGQGTSYEQYF.

The chain links TRBV11-3 to TRBJ2-2; the D gene is possibly TRBD1 (6 bases). The ends were cut back, 4 bases at V and 5 bases at J, with 23 bases in the middle. The CDR3 spans 18 residues. Germline CDR1 SGHNT, CDR2 YENEEA. The DNA for the CDR3 is TGTGCCAGCAGCTCCCAGACAGGACCCGGGCACCCAACCGGGGAGCTGTTTTTT. Residues: CASSSQTGPGHPTGELFF.

V usage is TRBV4-1 and J usage is TRBJ2-7, with a possible D match to TRBD1 (7 bases). The V end lost 0 bases, the J end lost 3 bases, and 18 bases lay between the germline ends. CDR3 length: 17 amino acids. Germline CDR1 reads MGHRA; CDR2 reads YSYEKL. CDR3 DNA sequence: TGCGCCAGCAGCCAAGATCAGGGGGGATTATATCGCTACGAGCAGTACTTC. Translation: CASSQDQGGLYRYEQYF.

This clone was seen only a few times. This rearrangement joins TRBV30 to TRBJ1-5; D gene uncertain. CDR3 length equals 13 residues. Germline V CDR1 and CDR2: GTSNPN, SVGIG (reference sequence). The germline V and J ends were trimmed by 2 bases and 4 bases, with 9 bases remaining between them. The CDR3 DNA is TGTGCCTGGAGTTATTCGGGTAATCAGCCCCAGCATTTT. Its protein is CAWSYSGNQPQHF.

The V call is TRBV30, the J call TRBJ2-7; tentatively, D is TRBD1 (8 bases). The germline V gene encodes CDR1 GTSNPN and CDR2 SVGIG (reference sequence). V was pared by 7 bases and J by 4 bases, with 17 bases between. The length of the CDR3 is 13 residues. This CDR3 is CALYRGGNYEQYF. The CDR3 DNA is TGTGCCTTATACAGGGGGGGGAATTACGAGCAGTACTTC. Looking up the rest from reference TRBV30 and TRBJ2-7 gives the full variable domain: SQTIHQWPATLVQPVGSPLSLECTVEGTSNPNLYWYRQAAGRGLQLLFYSVGIGQISSEVPQNLSASRPQDRQFILSSKKLLLSDSGFYLCALYRGGNYEQYFGPGTRLTVT.

This clone was detected only once. The V and J genes are TRBV30 and TRBJ1-5; 7 positions match TRBD1. The junction had 1 base not matched to a gene; V was cut back by 0 bases and J by 5 bases. The CDR3 length is 13 residues. Germline CDR1 reads GTSNPN; CDR2 reads SVGIG (reference sequence). Here the CDR3 reads CAWSVQGYQPQHF. The CDR3 DNA reads as TGTGCCTGGAGTGTACAGGGGTATCAGCCCCAGCATTTT. The whole variable domain, filled in from reference TRBV30 and TRBJ1-5, reads SQTIHQWPATLVQPVGSPLSLECTVEGTSNPNLYWYRQAAGRGLQLLFYSVGIGQISSEVPQNLSASRPQDRQFILSSKKLLLSDSGFYLCAWSVQGYQPQHFGDGTRLSIL.

For this clone: Germline and junction disagree at one end, which may indicate a read error. V usage is TRBV3-1 (or the pseudogene TRBV3-2) and J usage is TRBJ2-7, with 7 bases that match TRBD1. The V gene's germline CDR1 is LGHDT and CDR2 YNNKEL (reference sequence). The CDR3 runs 16 residues. The CDR3 region has the DNA TGTGCCAGCAGCAATTGGGACAGAGGTTTATCCTGCGAGCAGTACTTC. It encodes CASSNWDRGLSCEQYF.

V and J are TRBV27 and TRBJ1-5; the match to TRBD1 covers 9 bases. Germline assignment: CDR1 MNHEY and CDR2 SMNVEV (reference sequence). The ends lost 4 bases at V and 5 bases at J; junction bases unmatched: 6. The CDR3 covers 15 residues. The CDR3 here is CASSSSDRGYQPQHF. In DNA, the CDR3 is TGTGCCAGCAGTTCCTCAGACAGGGGGTATCAGCCCCAGCATTTT.

The gene calls are TRBV7-6 and TRBJ2-3, with TRBD2 as a possible D gene (7 bases). Trimming removed 1 base at V and 4 bases at J, with 12 bases between. This CDR3 spans 15 amino acids. CDR1 is SGHVS, CDR2 FNYEAQ, per germline. The CDR3 sequence is CASSLDGGQSDTQYF. The CDR3, as DNA: TGTGCCAGCAGCTTAGACGGGGGGCAATCAGATACGCAGTATTTT.

This chain uses TRBV7-2 with TRBJ2-1; possible D gene TRBD1, 5 bases. Germline V gene data show CDR1 as SGHTA and CDR2 as FQGNSA. CDR3 size: 15 residues. V shed 7 bases and J shed 6 bases, with 19 bases lying between them. In DNA form, the CDR3 reads TGTGCCAGCACGCAGACAGCCACCCCTGTCAATGAGCAGTTCTTC. This sequence encodes CASTQTATPVNEQFF.

The chain combines TRBV9 with TRBJ2-1; 8 nucleotides match TRBD1. The germline CDR1 and CDR2 sequences are SGDLS and YYNGEE. The CDR3 extends over 15 amino acids. V lost 0 bases to trimming and J lost 7 bases; unmatched junction nucleotides: 6. The CDR3 here is CASSVGDRSINEQFF. As DNA, the CDR3 is TGTGCCAGCAGCGTAGGGGACAGGTCTATAAATGAGCAGTTCTTC.

Of note for this clone: Other DNA sequences within the sample encode an identical CDR3. The CDR3 DNA reads TGCGCCAGCAGTGTAAGGGGGAACACTGAAGCTTTCTTT. Residues: CASSVRGNTEAFF. This chain connects TRBV10-1 to TRBJ1-1; possibly TRBD1 for D (5 bases). Germline assignment: CDR1 WNHNN and CDR2 SYGVQD (reference sequence). V was clipped by 4 bases and J by 1 base, with 7 bases between them. The CDR3 runs to 13 residues.

The chain joins TRBV20-1 to TRBJ1-5; 9 bases map to TRBD1. The CDR3 length is 17 residues. V lost 5 bases, J lost 0 bases, and 11 bases stayed unmatched. The V gene's germline CDR1 is DFQATT and CDR2 SNEGSKA (reference sequence). CDR3 nucleotides: TGCAGTGCTCGTGTGGGACAGGGTTCTTATAGCAATCAGCCCCAGCATTTT. The encoded protein is CSARVGQGSYSNQPQHF.

This clone was recorded once. The chain has TRBV6-5 and TRBJ1-2; TRBD1 aligns across 9 bases. V gave up 2 bases and J gave up 4 bases; unmatched junction bases: 5. The CDR3 covers 15 residues. Looked up from germline, CDR1 is MNHEY and CDR2 is SVGAGI. The CDR3 spells CASSYMMTGGYGYTF. The CDR3 DNA is TGTGCCAGCAGTTACATGATGACAGGGGGCTATGGCTACACCTTC.

V gene TRBV7-2 combines with J gene TRBJ1-4; no definite D call. Deletions cut 2 bases from V and 5 bases from J, with 6 bases between. Germline V gives CDR1 SGHTA, CDR2 FQGNSA. There are 13 residues in the CDR3. CDR3 in DNA: TGTGCCAGCAGCTTATCAGGAAATGAAAAACTGTTTTTT. This codes for CASSLSGNEKLFF.

The J gene is TRBJ2-3, the V gene TRBV3-1 (or the pseudogene TRBV3-2), with 7 bases fitting TRBD1. This CDR3 region has 13 residues. V shed 5 bases, J shed 6 bases, and the junction held 5 bases outside the gene matches. Per germline, CDR1 LGHDT and CDR2 YNNKEL (reference sequence). CDR3 DNA sequence: TGTGCCAGCAGCTCACAGGGGTGGGATACGCAGTATTTT. Residues: CASSSQGWDTQYF.

This chain uses TRBV5-6 with TRBJ2-7; weak D call: TRBD1 (6 bases). V was shortened by 3 bases and J by 5 bases, with 6 bases between the two germline ends. The CDR3 extends over 11 amino acids. Germline values: CDR1 SGHDT, CDR2 YYEEEE. This CDR3 reads CASSWGHEQYF. CDR3 coding DNA: TGTGCCAGCAGCTGGGGGCACGAGCAGTACTTC.

The chain carries TRBV10-1 and TRBJ1-5; D is unresolved. Germline assignment: CDR1 WNHNN and CDR2 SYGVQD (reference sequence). CDR3 size: 15 residues. The V end was cut by 0 bases, the J end by 5 bases, with 11 bases between. CDR3 amino acids: CASSESISTYQPQHF. CDR3 sequence (DNA): TGCGCCAGCAGTGAGTCGATAAGCACTTATCAGCCCCAGCATTTT.